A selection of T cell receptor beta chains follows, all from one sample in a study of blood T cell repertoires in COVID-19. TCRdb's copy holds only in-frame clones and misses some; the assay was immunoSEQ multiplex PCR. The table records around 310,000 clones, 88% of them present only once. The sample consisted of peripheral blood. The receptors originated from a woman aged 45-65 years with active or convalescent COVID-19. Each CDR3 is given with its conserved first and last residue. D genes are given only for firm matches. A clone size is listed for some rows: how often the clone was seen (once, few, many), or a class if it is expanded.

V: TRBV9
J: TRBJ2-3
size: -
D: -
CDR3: CASSPTLGTDTQYF
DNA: TGTGCCAGCAGCCCTACGCTAGGCACAGATACGCAGTATTTT

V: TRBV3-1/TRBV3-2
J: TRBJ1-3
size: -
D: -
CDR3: CASSLRRENTIYF
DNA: TGTGCCAGCAGCCTCCGGCGGGAAAACACCATATATTTT

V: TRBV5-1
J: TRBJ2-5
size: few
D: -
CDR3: CASSLAGNQETQYF
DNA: TGCGCCAGCAGCTTGGCGGGGAACCAAGAGACCCAGTACTTC

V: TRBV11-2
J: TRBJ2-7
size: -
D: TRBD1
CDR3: CASSWSAISTGTGKFEQYF
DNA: TGTGCCAGCAGCTGGTCGGCTATTTCAACCGGGACAGGGAAGTTCGAGCAGTACTTC

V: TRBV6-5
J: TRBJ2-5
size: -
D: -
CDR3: CASSPLSGQETQYF
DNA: TGTGCCAGCAGCCCCCTTAGCGGACAAGAGACCCAGTACTTC

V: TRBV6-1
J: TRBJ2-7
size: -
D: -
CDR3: CASSEFRGGKSYEQYF
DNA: TGTGCCAGCAGTGAGTTCAGGGGAGGGAAGTCCTACGAGCAGTACTTC

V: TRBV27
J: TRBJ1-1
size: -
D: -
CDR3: CASSLGLLDTEAFF
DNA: TGTGCCAGCAGTTTAGGACTCTTAGACACTGAAGCTTTCTTT

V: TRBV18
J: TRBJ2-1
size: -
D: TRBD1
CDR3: CASSAGTGGYNEQFF
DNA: TGTGCCAGCTCAGCCGGGACAGGGGGGTACAATGAGCAGTTCTTC

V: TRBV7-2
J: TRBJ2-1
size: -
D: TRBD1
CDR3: CASSSGTGSYNEQFF
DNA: TGTGCCAGCAGCTCCGGGACAGGGTCCTACAATGAGCAGTTCTTC

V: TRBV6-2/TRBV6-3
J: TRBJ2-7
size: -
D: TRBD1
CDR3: CASSYPDRGPINYEQYF
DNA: TGTGCCAGCAGTTACCCGGACAGGGGACCAATTAACTACGAGCAGTACTTC

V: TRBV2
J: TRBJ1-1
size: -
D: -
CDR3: CASSGDSNTEAFF
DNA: TGTGCCAGCAGTGGGGACTCTAACACTGAAGCTTTCTTT

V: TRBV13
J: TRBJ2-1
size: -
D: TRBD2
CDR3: CASSSAFTGTSGYNEQFF
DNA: TGTGCCAGCAGCTCCGCTTTTACCGGGACTAGCGGTTACAATGAGCAGTTCTTC

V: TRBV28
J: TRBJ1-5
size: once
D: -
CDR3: CASSFTGRYSNQPQHF
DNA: TGTGCCAGCAGTTTTACTGGTCGGTATAGCAATCAGCCCCAGCATTTT

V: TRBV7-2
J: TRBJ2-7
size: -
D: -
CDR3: CASSLYREYEQYF
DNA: TGTGCCAGCAGCTTATACAGGGAGTACGAGCAGTACTTC

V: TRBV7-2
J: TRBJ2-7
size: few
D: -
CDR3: CASSLGLGASFYEQYF
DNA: TGTGCCAGCAGCTTAGGGTTAGGAGCATCTTTCTACGAGCAGTACTTC

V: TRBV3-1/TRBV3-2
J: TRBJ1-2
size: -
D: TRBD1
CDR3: CASSTPGTGTDYGYTF
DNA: TGTGCCAGCAGCACCCCCGGGACAGGGACGGACTATGGCTACACCTTC

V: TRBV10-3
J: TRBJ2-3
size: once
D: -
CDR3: CAISDVGESTDTQYF
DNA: TGTGCCATCAGTGATGTAGGGGAAAGCACAGATACGCAGTATTTT

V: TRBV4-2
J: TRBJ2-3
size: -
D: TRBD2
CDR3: CASSQVRGLAGGTNTDTQYF
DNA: TGTGCCAGCAGCCAAGTTCGGGGACTAGCGGGAGGTACAAACACAGATACGCAGTATTTT

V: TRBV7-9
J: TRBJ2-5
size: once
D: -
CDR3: CASSLDTVQETQYF
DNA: TGTGCCAGCAGCTTAGATACGGTTCAAGAGACCCAGTACTTC

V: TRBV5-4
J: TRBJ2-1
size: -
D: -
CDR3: CASSLVSDNEQFF
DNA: TGTGCCAGCAGCTTGGTATCAGACAATGAGCAGTTCTTC

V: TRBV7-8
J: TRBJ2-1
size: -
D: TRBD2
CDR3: CASSPPIGLAGSNEQFF
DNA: TGTGCCAGCAGCCCCCCGATTGGGCTAGCGGGGAGTAATGAGCAGTTCTTC

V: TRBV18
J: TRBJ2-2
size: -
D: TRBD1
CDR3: CASSLNRGLENTGELFF
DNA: TGTGCCAGCTCACTAAACAGGGGTTTGGAGAACACCGGGGAGCTGTTTTTT

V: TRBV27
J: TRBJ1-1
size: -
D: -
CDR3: CASSLLRGNTEAFF
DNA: TGTGCCAGCAGTTTACTCCGGGGGAACACTGAAGCTTTCTTT

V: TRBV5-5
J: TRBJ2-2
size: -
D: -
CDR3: CASSLERGGHRELFF
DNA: TGTGCCAGCAGCTTGGAGAGGGGAGGCCATCGGGAGCTGTTTTTT

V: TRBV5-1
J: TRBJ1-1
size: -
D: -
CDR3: CASSLTAGTEAFF
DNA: TGCGCCAGCAGCTTAACGGCGGGAACTGAAGCTTTCTTT

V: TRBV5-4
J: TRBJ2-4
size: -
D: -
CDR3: CASSEPGLAKNIQYF
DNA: TGTGCCAGCAGCGAACCGGGACTAGCCAAAAACATTCAGTACTTC

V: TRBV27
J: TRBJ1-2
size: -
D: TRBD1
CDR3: CASSLSSPGQGPRYGYTF
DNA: TGTGCCAGCAGTTTATCTAGTCCGGGACAGGGCCCCCGGTATGGCTACACCTTC

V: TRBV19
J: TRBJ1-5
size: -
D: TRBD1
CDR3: CASSILTGGYQPQHF
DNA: TGTGCCAGTAGTATACTTACAGGGGGGTATCAGCCCCAGCATTTT

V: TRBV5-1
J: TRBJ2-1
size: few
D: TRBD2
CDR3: CASSLELASYNEQFF
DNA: TGCGCCAGCAGCTTGGAACTAGCGTCCTACAATGAGCAGTTCTTC

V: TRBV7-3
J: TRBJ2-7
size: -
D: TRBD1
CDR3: CASSFGQGYEQYF
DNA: TGTGCCAGCAGCTTCGGACAGGGCTACGAGCAGTACTTC

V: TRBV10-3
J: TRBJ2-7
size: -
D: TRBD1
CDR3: CAIGDSSYEQYF
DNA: TGTGCCATCGGGGACAGCTCGTACGAGCAGTACTTC

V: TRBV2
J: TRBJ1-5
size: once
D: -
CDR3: CASNLDTYNQPQHF
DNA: TGTGCCAGCAACCTCGACACATACAATCAGCCCCAGCATTTT

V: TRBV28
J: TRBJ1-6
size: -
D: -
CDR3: CASSSGRPLGNSPLHF
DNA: TGTGCCAGCAGTTCAGGGCGCCCTCTGGGTAATTCACCCCTCCACTTT

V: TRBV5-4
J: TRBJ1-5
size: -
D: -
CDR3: CASSLNPGVHQPQHF
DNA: TGTGCCAGCAGCTTGAATCCGGGGGTTCATCAGCCCCAGCATTTT

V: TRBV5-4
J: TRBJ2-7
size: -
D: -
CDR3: CASSLDLGGAYEQYF
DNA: TGTGCCAGCAGCTTGGATCTAGGGGGGGCCTACGAGCAGTACTTC

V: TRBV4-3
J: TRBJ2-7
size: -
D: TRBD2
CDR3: CASSQDIAGEQYF
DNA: TGCGCCAGCAGCCAAGATATAGCGGGAGAGCAGTACTTC

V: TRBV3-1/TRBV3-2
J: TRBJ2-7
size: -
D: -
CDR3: CASSQVPVEQYF
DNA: TGTGCCAGCAGCCAAGTTCCGGTCGAGCAGTACTTC

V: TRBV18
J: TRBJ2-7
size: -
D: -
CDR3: CASSPGGVVNEQYF
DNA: TGTGCCAGCTCACCAGGCGGGGTGGTAAACGAGCAGTACTTC

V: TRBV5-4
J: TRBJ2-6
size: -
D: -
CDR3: CASSSRLSGANVLTF
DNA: TGTGCCAGCAGCTCTCGACTCTCTGGGGCCAACGTCCTGACTTTC

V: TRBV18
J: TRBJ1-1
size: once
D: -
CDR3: CASSPSENTEAFF
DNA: TGTGCCAGCTCACCAAGCGAGAACACTGAAGCTTTCTTT

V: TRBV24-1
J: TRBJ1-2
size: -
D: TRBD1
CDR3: CATSDGTAYGYTF
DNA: TGTGCCACCAGTGACGGGACAGCCTATGGCTACACCTTC

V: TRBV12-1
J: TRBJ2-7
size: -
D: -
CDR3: CASSPGTYEQYF
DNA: TGTGCCAGCAGCCCCGGTACCTACGAGCAGTACTTC

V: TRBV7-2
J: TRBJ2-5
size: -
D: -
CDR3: CASRMTGGQETQYF
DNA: TGTGCCAGCAGAATGACCGGAGGCCAAGAGACCCAGTACTTC

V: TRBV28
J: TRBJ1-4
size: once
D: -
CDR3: CASSTGNNERLFF
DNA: TGTGCCAGCAGTACGGGGAACAATGAAAGACTGTTTTTT

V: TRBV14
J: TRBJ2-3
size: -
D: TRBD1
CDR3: CASSQDLPVFWDRGRFRADTQYF
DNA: TGTGCCAGCAGCCAAGATCTCCCCGTTTTCTGGGACAGGGGGAGATTTAGAGCAGATACGCAGTATTTT

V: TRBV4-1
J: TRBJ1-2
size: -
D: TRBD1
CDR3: CASSQDAAALDRAYGYTF
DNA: TGCGCCAGCAGCCAAGATGCCGCGGCTCTAGACAGGGCTTATGGCTACACCTTC

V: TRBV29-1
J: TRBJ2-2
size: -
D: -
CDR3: CSVENRENTGELFF
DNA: TGCAGCGTTGAAAACAGGGAGAACACCGGGGAGCTGTTTTTT

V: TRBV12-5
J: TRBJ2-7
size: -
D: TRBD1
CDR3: CASGLGTGGKNEQYF
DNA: TGTGCTAGTGGTTTGGGGACAGGGGGCAAAAACGAGCAGTACTTC

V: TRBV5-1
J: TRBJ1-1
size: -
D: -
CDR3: CASSLIRMAEAFF
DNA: TGCGCCAGCAGCTTGATCAGGATGGCTGAAGCTTTCTTT

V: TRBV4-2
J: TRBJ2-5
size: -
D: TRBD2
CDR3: CASSPLTSGSTGVPETQYF
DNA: TGTGCCAGCAGCCCCTTGACTAGCGGGAGTACAGGGGTGCCAGAGACCCAGTACTTC

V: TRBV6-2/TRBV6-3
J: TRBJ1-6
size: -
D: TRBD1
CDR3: CASSPTGFNSPLHF
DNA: TGTGCCAGCAGTCCGACAGGGTTTAATTCACCCCTCCACTTT

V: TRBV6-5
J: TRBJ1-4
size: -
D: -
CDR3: CASSYYRATNEKLFF
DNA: TGTGCCAGCAGTTACTACAGGGCGACTAATGAAAAACTGTTTTTT

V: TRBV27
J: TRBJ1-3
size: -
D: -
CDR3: CASSRRGETGNTIYF
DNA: TGTGCCAGCAGTAGACGGGGTGAAACTGGAAACACCATATATTTT

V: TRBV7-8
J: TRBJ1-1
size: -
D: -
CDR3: CASSSRGGATEAFF
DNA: TGTGCCAGCAGTTCCAGAGGGGGGGCCACTGAAGCTTTCTTT

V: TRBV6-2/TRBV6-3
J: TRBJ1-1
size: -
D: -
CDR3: CASSYFAGNEAFF
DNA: TGTGCCAGCAGTTACTTTGCGGGAAATGAAGCTTTCTTT

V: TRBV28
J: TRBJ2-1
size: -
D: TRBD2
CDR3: CASSLMLAGVSEQFF
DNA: TGTGCCAGCAGTTTAATGCTAGCGGGAGTTTCTGAGCAGTTCTTC

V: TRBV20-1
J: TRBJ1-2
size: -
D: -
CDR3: CSASLTGIYGYTF
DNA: TGCAGTGCTAGTCTCACGGGGATATATGGCTACACCTTC

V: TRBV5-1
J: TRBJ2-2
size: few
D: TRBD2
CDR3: CASSLPGGAAGELFF
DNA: TGCGCCAGCAGCTTGCCCGGGGGGGCGGCCGGGGAGCTGTTTTTT

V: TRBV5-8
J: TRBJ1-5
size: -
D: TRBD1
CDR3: CASSLAGTANQPQHF
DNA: TGTGCCAGCAGCTTGGCCGGGACAGCCAATCAGCCCCAGCATTTT